These 20 T cell receptor beta chains originate from one sample sequenced in a study of shared clonotypes between healthy human individuals. Produced via immunoSEQ multiplex PCR; TCRdb's table is partial and in-frame only. Among approximately 530,000 clones listed, almost 97% were seen once. Material for sequencing was naive CD4+ T cells sorted from blood. Documented subset: CD45RA+ positively selected. These receptors all stem from a young woman in good health.

The CDR3 protein is CSARMNTEAFF. In nucleotides, the CDR3 is TGCAGTGCTAGGATGAACACTGAAGCTTTCTTT. V is TRBV20-1 and J is TRBJ1-1; D remains ambiguous. Germline V CDR1 and CDR2: DFQATT, SNEGSKA (reference sequence). The CDR3 has 11 amino acids. V lost 3 bases, J lost 0 bases, and 2 bases lay in between.

The chain links TRBV11-3 to TRBJ2-5; 10 nucleotides match TRBD2. The end of the DNA fits TRBJ2-7 better, so the J call may be wrong. Germline V gene sequence: CDR1 SGHNT, CDR2 YENEEA. The CDR3 covers 18 residues. This CDR3 is CASIDPGTSVVLSYEQYF. Written as DNA, the CDR3 is TGTGCCAGCATCGACCCTGGGACTAGCGTTGTCTTGAGTTACGAGCAGTACTTC.

V and J are TRBV6-5 and TRBJ2-7; perhaps TRBD1 as D (5 bases). V lost 0 bases and J 3 bases, leaving 12 bases between the germline ends. The CDR3 runs to 15 residues. The germline gives CDR1 MNHEY, CDR2 SVGAGI. The CDR3 sequence is CASSYSTGAFYEQYF. CDR3 sequence (DNA): TGTGCCAGCAGTTACTCAACAGGCGCATTCTACGAGCAGTACTTC.

This CDR3 reads CSVVVLYEQYF. CDR3 coding DNA: TGCAGCGTTGTAGTCCTATACGAGCAGTACTTC. V and J are TRBV29-1 and TRBJ2-7; D is undetermined. CDR3 length: 11 amino acids. Trimming left V 4 bases short and J 4 bases short, with 8 bases between. Germline loops: CDR1 SQVTM, CDR2 ANQGSEA.

This clone was observed a handful of times. The rearrangement links TRBV6-1 to TRBJ1-5, with 7 bases identical to TRBD1. Germline V gene sequence: CDR1 MNHNS, CDR2 SASEGT. The CDR3 loop spans 14 amino acids. V trimming: 5 bases; J trimming: 5 bases; junction bases outside the gene matches: 6. CDR3 DNA: TGTGCCAGCAGTAACGGACAGGCACATCAGCCCCAGCATTTT. It yields the protein CASSNGQAHQPQHF.

The chain is built from TRBV11-3 and TRBJ2-1; 9 bases map to TRBD1. The CDR3 length is 16 residues. The ends lost 1 base at V and 6 bases at J; junction bases unmatched: 7. CDR1 SGHNT and CDR2 YENEEA come from the germline V gene. The CDR3, as DNA: TGTGCCAGCAGCTTAGGGGGGACAGGGAGCAGCAATGAGCAGTTCTTC. Its translation: CASSLGGTGSSNEQFF.

The rearrangement links TRBV19 to TRBJ2-5; D is uncertain. Trimming pared 5 bases from V and 2 bases from J, leaving 9 bases between. This CDR3 contains 13 residues. Germline values: CDR1 LNHDA, CDR2 SQIVND (reference sequence). CDR3: CASSWTWQETQYF. For the CDR3, the DNA is TGTGCCAGTAGTTGGACGTGGCAAGAGACCCAGTACTTC.

The chain employs TRBV9 and TRBJ2-7; TRBD1 matches at 9 bases. Looked up from germline, CDR1 is SGDLS and CDR2 is YYNGEE. The CDR3 consists of 14 residues. V was pared by 0 bases and J by 2 bases, with 0 bases of the junction left unmatched. CDR3 nucleotides: TGTGCCAGCAGCGTAGGACAGGGGGCCTACGAGCAGTACTTC. Translated: CASSVGQGAYEQYF.

The rearrangement uses TRBV18 and TRBJ1-5; perhaps TRBD1 as D (5 bases). The CDR3 has 17 residues. With 5 bases removed from V and 0 bases from J, the gap between germline ends came to 17 bases. The germline gives CDR1 KGHSH, CDR2 LQKENI. The CDR3, as DNA: TGTGCCAGCTCATCCAGACAGACGCCTTTTAGCAATCAGCCCCAGCATTTT. Amino acid sequence: CASSSRQTPFSNQPQHF.

The chain recombines TRBV21-1 with TRBJ2-7; the table assigns TRBD2, which was not confirmed against the DNA. TRBV21-1 is designated a pseudogene. The CDR3 contains 18 residues. The CDR3 nucleotides are TGTGCCAGCAGCAGCTCGGGACTAGCGGGAGTCCCTCCCGACGAGCAGTACTTC. It encodes CASSSSGLAGVPPDEQYF.

The J gene is TRBJ2-7, the V gene TRBV7-2; D ambiguous. The V and J ends lost 5 bases and 3 bases respectively, with 14 bases between them. Germline V gene lookup returns CDR1 SGHTA and CDR2 FQGNSA. The CDR3 has 14 amino acids. The CDR3 DNA sequence: TGTGCCAGCAGCCGAATGGTTGGGGACTACGAGCAGTACTTC. Its translation: CASSRMVGDYEQYF.

The rearrangement joins TRBV6-1 to TRBJ2-3; 12 nucleotides line up with TRBD1. Looked up from germline, CDR1 is MNHNS and CDR2 is SASEGT. V trimming: 2 bases; J trimming: 7 bases; junction bases outside the gene matches: 7. The CDR3 runs to 16 residues. CDR3 nucleotides: TGTGCCAGCAGTGAAATCCGGGACAGGGGGCGTTATACGCAGTATTTT. Its translation: CASSEIRDRGRYTQYF.

The chain joins TRBV5-1 to TRBJ2-7; D might be TRBD1 (5 bases). Germline CDR1 is SGHRS and CDR2 is YFSETQ. There are 14 residues in the CDR3. Trimming shortened V by 5 bases and J by 0 bases, and 12 bases separated the two germline ends. CDR3 region: CASSKTVASYEQYF. DNA for the CDR3: TGCGCCAGCAGTAAGACAGTGGCCTCCTACGAGCAGTACTTC.

This clone was seen a single time. The V call is TRBV28, the J call TRBJ2-3; D is uncertain. V lost 2 bases, J lost 4 bases, and 4 bases lay in between. Per germline, CDR1 MDHEN and CDR2 SYDVKM. This CDR3 has 12 residues. The CDR3 here is CASSLKSDTQYF. The CDR3 DNA is TGTGCCAGCAGTTTAAAGTCAGATACGCAGTATTTT.

This chain links TRBV27 with TRBJ2-4; 8 bases match TRBD1. The CDR3 has 16 amino acids. CDR1 and CDR2 (germline): MNHEY, SMNVEV (reference sequence). J lost 6 bases, V lost 3 bases, and 10 bases had no gene match. The CDR3 here is CASSFLSGQGRNIQYF. The CDR3 nucleotides read TGTGCCAGCAGTTTCTTAAGCGGACAGGGAAGAAACATTCAGTACTTC.

In this sample, this clone turned up once. The rearrangement links TRBV28 to TRBJ1-4; D unclear. The CDR3 runs 12 residues. Trimming left V 4 bases short and J 8 bases short, with 8 bases between. Germline values: CDR1 MDHEN, CDR2 SYDVKM. The CDR3 spells CASSSLLEKLFF. The CDR3 nucleotides are TGTGCCAGCAGTTCATTATTAGAAAAACTGTTTTTT.

The chain carries TRBV28 and TRBJ2-7; perhaps TRBD2 as D (6 bases). CDR3 length: 16 amino acids. The germline CDR1 and CDR2 sequences are MDHEN and SYDVKM. V was pared by 4 bases and J by 3 bases, with 19 bases between. CDR3: CASSSPPGLRNYEQYF. The CDR3 DNA reads as TGTGCCAGCAGTTCCCCTCCGGGACTTAGAAACTACGAGCAGTACTTC. Filled out from reference TRBV28 and TRBJ2-7, the complete variable domain reads DVKVTQSSRYLVKRTGEKVFLECVQDMDHENMFWYRQDPGLGLRLIYFSYDVKMKEKGDIPEGYSVSREKKERFSLILESASTNQTSMYLCASSSPPGLRNYEQYFGPGTRLTVT.

The CDR3 is CATSREVKTGLYGYTF. CDR3 coding DNA: TGTGCCACCAGCAGAGAGGTCAAGACAGGGCTCTATGGCTACACCTTC. This sequence joins TRBV15 and TRBJ1-2, with TRBD1 matching over 7 bases. Losses at the gene ends were 0 bases for V and 4 bases for J; bases not matched to a gene: 8. Per germline, CDR1 LNHNV and CDR2 YYDKDF (reference sequence). The CDR3 totals 16 residues. The complete variable domain, with remaining parts taken from reference TRBV15 and TRBJ1-2, reads DAMVIQNPRYQVTQFGKPVTLSCSQTLNHNVMYWYQQKSSQAPKLLFHYYDKDFNNEADTPDNFQSRRPNTSFCFLDIRSPGLGDTAMYLCATSREVKTGLYGYTFGSGTRLTVV.

As DNA, the CDR3 is TGTGCCAGCAGCTTGCTAAAACTAGCGGGAAGGTACAATGAGCAGTTCTTC. It specifies CASSLLKLAGRYNEQFF. The rearrangement uses TRBV5-4 and TRBJ2-1; the match to TRBD2 covers 10 bases. Germline lookup yields CDR1 SGHNT and CDR2 YYREEE (reference sequence). This CDR3 contains 17 residues. Unmatched junction bases numbered 8, after V lost 1 base and J lost 4 bases.

The rearrangement uses TRBV5-4 and TRBJ2-1, with D unclear. Germline-derived CDR1 and CDR2 are SGHNT and YYREEE (reference sequence). V lost 0 bases and J lost 3, with 7 bases in between. CDR3 size: 14 residues. The CDR3 region has the DNA TGTGCCAGCAGCTTGGACTGGGACTACAATGAGCAGTTCTTC. Amino acids: CASSLDWDYNEQFF.